This TCR beta chain was obtained from a study of cytomegalovirus exposure and HLA in healthy donors. Overall study results and limits: By HLA locus, TCR association rates varied in a later analysis, with DRB1 showing the most and HLA-C the fewest. In a later analysis, HLA-associated TCR beta chains were more clonally expanded than equally common others. Some V segments, including TRBV6-2 and TRBV6-3, were excluded as indistinguishable.

Germline values: CDR1 SGHRS, CDR2 YFSETQ. This CDR3 has 14 residues. V dropped 4 bases and J dropped 3; count of bases not matched to a gene: 6. With regard to this clone: Its specificity is unknown.

Use of 60 Vbeta and 13 Jbeta primers characterized the PCR. TCRdb's table, derived via immunoSEQ multiplex PCR, lists solely in-frame clones and lacks some. Here the sample spans 150,000 to 200,000 clones, around 80% being singletons. The sample consisted of PBMCs. This receptor was obtained from a male donor in good health and CMV-seropositive. The chain links TRBV5-1 to TRBJ1-1, with 7 bases aligning to TRBD1. The CDR3 loop reads CASSPDREDTEAFF. As DNA, the CDR3 is TGCGCCAGCAGCCCAGACAGGGAGGACACTGAAGCTTTCTTT.